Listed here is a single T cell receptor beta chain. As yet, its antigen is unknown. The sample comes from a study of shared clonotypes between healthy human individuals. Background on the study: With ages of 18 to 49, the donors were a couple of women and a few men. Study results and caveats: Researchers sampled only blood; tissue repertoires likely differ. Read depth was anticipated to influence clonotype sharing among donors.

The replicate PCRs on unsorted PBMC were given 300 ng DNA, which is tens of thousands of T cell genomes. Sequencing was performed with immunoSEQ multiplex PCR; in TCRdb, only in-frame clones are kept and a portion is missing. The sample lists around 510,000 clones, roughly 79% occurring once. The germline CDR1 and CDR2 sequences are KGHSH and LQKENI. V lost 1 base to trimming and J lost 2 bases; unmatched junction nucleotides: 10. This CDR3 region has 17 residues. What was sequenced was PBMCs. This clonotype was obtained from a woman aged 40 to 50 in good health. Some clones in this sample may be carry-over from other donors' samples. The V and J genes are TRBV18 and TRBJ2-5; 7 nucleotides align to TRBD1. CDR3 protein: CASSPLPPGQPQETQYF. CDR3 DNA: TGTGCCAGCTCACCACTTCCTCCGGGACAGCCTCAAGAGACCCAGTACTTC.